A selection of T cell receptor beta chains follows, all from one sample in a study of beta chain features in type 1 diabetes. TCRdb's copy holds only in-frame clones and misses some; the assay was immunoSEQ multiplex PCR. The data show roughly 140,000 clones, 10% seen once. The sample consisted of central memory CD4+ T cells from blood. The receptors derive from a man under 40 with type 1 diabetes. Each CDR3 is given with its conserved first and last residue. A D gene is named only where the DNA matches it firmly. Size tells how often a clone was seen (once, few, many) or the class of an expanded clone, and some rows leave it out.

len | abundance | j_gene | d_gene | v_gene | CDR3nt | CDR3aa
14 | . | TRBJ2-4 | TRBD1 | TRBV18 | TGTGCCAGCTCGTCTACCGGGACAGGGAACATTCAGTACTTC | CASSSTGTGNIQYF
14 | . | TRBJ2-1 | . | TRBV5-1 | TGCGCCAGCAGAGGGGATTCTTCCTACAATGAGCAGTTCTTC | CASRGDSSYNEQFF
14 | few | TRBJ2-3 | . | TRBV5-1 | TGCGCCAGCAGCTTTGGGAGCAGAGCAGATACGCAGTATTTT | CASSFGSRADTQYF
13 | . | TRBJ2-2 | . | TRBV30 | TGTGCCTGGACCCCCGGACTGACCGGGGAGCTGTTTTTT | CAWTPGLTGELFF
15 | few | TRBJ2-1 | TRBD2 | TRBV28 | TGTGCCAGCAGTTTAGGGACTACTAATCACAATGAGCAGTTCTTC | CASSLGTTNHNEQFF
15 | few | TRBJ2-3 | TRBD1 | TRBV7-9 | TGTGCCAGCAGCTGGACAGGGGCCGCCAAAGGGACGCAGTATTTT | CASSWTGAAKGTQYF
12 | few | TRBJ1-2 | . | TRBV6-1 | TGTGCCAGCAGTACTCGACAGTATGGCTACACCTTC | CASSTRQYGYTF
13 | few | TRBJ2-2 | . | TRBV19 | TGTGCCAGTAGTGAGCCTAACACCGGGGAGCTGTTTTTT | CASSEPNTGELFF
13 | . | TRBJ2-1 | . | TRBV9 | TGTGCCAGCAGCGGAATGGGAGTTGGCGAGCAGTTCTTC | CASSGMGVGEQFF
11 | few | TRBJ1-2 | TRBD1 | TRBV14 | TGTGCCAGCAGCCAAGGACAGGGACTCACCTTC | CASSQGQGLTF
12 | few | TRBJ2-3 | . | TRBV29-1 | TGCAGCGTTGAAGACGGGTCCGATACGCAGTATTTT | CSVEDGSDTQYF
14 | few | TRBJ2-7 | TRBD1 | TRBV6-5 | TGTGCCAGCAGTTACTCGACAGGGGCCTACGAGCAGTACTTC | CASSYSTGAYEQYF
15 | few | TRBJ2-6 | . | TRBV9 | TGTGCCAGCAGTCTCCGGGGCTCTGGGGCCAACGTCCTGACTTTC | CASSLRGSGANVLTF
15 | . | TRBJ2-1 | TRBD2 | TRBV7-9 | TGTGCCAGCACCATAACTAGCGGACCGTACAATGAGCAGTTCTTC | CASTITSGPYNEQFF
15 | few | TRBJ1-1 | TRBD1 | TRBV5-1 | TGCGCCAGCAGCGGGAAGACAGGGGTAGGCACTGAAGCTTTCTTT | CASSGKTGVGTEAFF
15 | . | TRBJ2-5 | TRBD1 | TRBV11-3 | TGTGCCAGCAGCTTAGGGGGACAGGGAAAGGAGACCCAGTACTTC | CASSLGGQGKETQYF